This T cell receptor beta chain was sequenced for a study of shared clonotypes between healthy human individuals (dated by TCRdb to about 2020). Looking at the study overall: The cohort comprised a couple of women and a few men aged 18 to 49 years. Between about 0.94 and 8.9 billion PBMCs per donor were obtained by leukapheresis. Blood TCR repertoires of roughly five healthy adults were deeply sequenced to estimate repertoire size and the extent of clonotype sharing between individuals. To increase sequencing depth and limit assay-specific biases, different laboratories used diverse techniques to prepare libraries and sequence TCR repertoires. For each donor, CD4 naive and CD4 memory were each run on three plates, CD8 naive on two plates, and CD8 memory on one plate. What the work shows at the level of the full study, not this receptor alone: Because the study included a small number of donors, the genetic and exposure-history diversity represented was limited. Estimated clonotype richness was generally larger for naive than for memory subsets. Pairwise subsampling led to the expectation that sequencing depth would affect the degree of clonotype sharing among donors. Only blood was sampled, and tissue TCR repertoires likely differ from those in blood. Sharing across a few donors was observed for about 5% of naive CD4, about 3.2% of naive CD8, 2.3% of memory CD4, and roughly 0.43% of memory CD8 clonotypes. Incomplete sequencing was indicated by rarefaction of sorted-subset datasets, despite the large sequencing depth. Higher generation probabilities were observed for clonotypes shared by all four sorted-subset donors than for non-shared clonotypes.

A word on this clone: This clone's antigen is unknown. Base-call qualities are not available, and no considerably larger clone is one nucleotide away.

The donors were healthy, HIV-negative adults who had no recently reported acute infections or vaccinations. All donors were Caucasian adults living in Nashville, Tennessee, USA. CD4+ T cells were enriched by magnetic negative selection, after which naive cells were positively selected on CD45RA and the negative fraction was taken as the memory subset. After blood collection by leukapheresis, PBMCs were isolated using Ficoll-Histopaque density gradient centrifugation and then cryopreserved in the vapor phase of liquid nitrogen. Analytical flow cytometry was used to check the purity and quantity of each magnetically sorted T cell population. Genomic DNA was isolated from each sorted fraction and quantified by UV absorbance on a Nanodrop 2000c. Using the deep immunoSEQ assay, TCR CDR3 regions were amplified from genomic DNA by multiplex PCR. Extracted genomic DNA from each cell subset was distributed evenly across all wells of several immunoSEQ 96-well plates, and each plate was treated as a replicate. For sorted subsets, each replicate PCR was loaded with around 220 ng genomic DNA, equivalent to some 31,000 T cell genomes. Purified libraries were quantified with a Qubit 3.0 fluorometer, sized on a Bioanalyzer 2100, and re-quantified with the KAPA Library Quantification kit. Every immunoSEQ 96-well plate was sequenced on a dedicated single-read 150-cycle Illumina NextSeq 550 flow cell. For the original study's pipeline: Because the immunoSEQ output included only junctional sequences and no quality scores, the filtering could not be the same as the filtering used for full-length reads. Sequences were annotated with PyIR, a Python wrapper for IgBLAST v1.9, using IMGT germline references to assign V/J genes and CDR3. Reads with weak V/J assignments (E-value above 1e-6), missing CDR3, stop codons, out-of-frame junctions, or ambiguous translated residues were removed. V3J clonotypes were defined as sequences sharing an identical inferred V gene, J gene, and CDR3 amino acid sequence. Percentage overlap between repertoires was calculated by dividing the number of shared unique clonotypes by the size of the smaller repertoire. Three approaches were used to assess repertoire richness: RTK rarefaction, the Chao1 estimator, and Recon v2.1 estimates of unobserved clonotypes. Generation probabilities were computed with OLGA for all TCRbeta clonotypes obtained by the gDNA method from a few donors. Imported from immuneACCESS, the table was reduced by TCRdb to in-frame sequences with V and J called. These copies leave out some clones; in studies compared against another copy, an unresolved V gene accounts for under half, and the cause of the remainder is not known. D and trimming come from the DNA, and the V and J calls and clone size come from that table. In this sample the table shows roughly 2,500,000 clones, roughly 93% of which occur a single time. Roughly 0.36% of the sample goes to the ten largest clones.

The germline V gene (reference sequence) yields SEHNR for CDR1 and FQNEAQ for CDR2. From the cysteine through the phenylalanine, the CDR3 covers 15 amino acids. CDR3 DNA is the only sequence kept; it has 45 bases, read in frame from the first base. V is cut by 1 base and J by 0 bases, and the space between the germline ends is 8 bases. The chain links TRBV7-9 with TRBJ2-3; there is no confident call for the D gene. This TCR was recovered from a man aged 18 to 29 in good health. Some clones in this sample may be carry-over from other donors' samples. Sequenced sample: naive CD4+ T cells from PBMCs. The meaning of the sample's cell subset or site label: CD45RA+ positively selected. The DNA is TGTGCCAGCAGCTTAGTTTCGGGTAGCACAGATACGCAGTATTTT. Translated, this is CASSLVSGSTDTQYF.